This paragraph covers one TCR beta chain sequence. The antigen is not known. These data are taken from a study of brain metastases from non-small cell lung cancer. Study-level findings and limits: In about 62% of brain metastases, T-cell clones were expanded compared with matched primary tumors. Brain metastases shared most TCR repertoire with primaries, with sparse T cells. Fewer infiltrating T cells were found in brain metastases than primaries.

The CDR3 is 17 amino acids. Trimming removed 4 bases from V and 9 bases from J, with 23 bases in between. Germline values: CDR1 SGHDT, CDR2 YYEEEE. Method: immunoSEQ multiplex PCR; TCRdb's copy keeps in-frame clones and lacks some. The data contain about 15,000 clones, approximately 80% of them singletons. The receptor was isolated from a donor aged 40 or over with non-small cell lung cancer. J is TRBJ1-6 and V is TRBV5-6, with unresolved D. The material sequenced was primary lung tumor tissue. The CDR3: CASSLAVSRSLSSPLHF. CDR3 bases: TGTGCCAGCAGCCTTGCAGTTTCGCGCAGCCTAAGTTCACCCCTCCACTTT.